The clone carrying this T cell receptor beta chain came up a few times. Other DNA sequences in this specimen translate into the identical CDR3. The sample is drawn from a study of cytomegalovirus exposure and HLA in healthy donors. Trimming pared 1 base from V and 14 bases from J, leaving 9 bases between. The germline V gene has CDR1 MNHNS and CDR2 SASEGT. The CDR3 extends over 11 amino acids. A multiplex PCR was run with 60 Vbeta primers and 13 Jbeta primers. TCRdb keeps only in-frame clones here, not all; method: immunoSEQ multiplex PCR. Of hundreds of thousands of clones in the sample, approximately 70% were seen once.

The clonotype comes from a man between 40 and 49 years old in good health and CMV-seropositive. The chain combines TRBV6-1 with TRBJ2-1, with no clear D. The sample was PBMCs. The CDR3 protein is CASSEEYPEFF. As DNA, the CDR3 is TGTGCCAGCAGTGAAGAATATCCGGAGTTCTTC.